A selection of T cell receptor beta chains follows, all from one sample in a study of cytomegalovirus exposure and HLA in healthy donors. Clones were sequenced by immunoSEQ multiplex PCR, and TCRdb holds only the in-frame ones, with some missing. The sample shows about 180,000 clones, around 83% of them seen only once. The sample consisted of PBMCs. Receptor source: a girl under 10 years old in good health and CMV-seropositive. CDR3s include the opening cysteine and the closing phenylalanine or tryptophan. Each record gives: J gene, V gene, D gene, CDR3 length, clone size, CDR3 DNA, CDR3 protein. A D gene is named only where the DNA matches it firmly. Where a row states a size, it is once, few, many or the class of an expanded clone; other rows omit it.

j_call: TRBJ2-1
v_call: TRBV28
d_call: NA
cdr3_length: 14
clone_size: NA
cdr3_nt: TGTGCCAGCAGTCTCCCCGTAGGAGACAATGAGCAGTTCTTC
cdr3_aa: CASSLPVGDNEQFF

j_call: TRBJ2-1
v_call: TRBV6-4
d_call: TRBD1
cdr3_length: 17
clone_size: NA
cdr3_nt: TGTGCCAGCAGTGACGGTATTAGGGGGCTAACCTACAATGAGCAGTTCTTC
cdr3_aa: CASSDGIRGLTYNEQFF

j_call: TRBJ2-3
v_call: TRBV7-9
d_call: TRBD2
cdr3_length: 18
clone_size: NA
cdr3_nt: TGTGCCAGCAGCTCTGGACTAGCGGGAGGGTTAAGCACAGATACGCAGTATTTT
cdr3_aa: CASSSGLAGGLSTDTQYF

j_call: TRBJ1-1
v_call: TRBV15
d_call: NA
cdr3_length: 13
clone_size: NA
cdr3_nt: TGTGCCACCAGCAGAGACCCAAACACTGAAGCTTTCTTT
cdr3_aa: CATSRDPNTEAFF

j_call: TRBJ2-1
v_call: TRBV7-3
d_call: TRBD2
cdr3_length: 15
clone_size: NA
cdr3_nt: TGTGCCAGCAGCCCAGGGGCTAGCGGGACCAATGAGCAGTTCTTC
cdr3_aa: CASSPGASGTNEQFF

j_call: TRBJ2-1
v_call: TRBV7-3
d_call: TRBD2
cdr3_length: 16
clone_size: NA
cdr3_nt: TGTGCCAGCAGCTCCAAAGGACTAGCGGATTACAATGAGCAGTTCTTC
cdr3_aa: CASSSKGLADYNEQFF

j_call: TRBJ2-5
v_call: TRBV27
d_call: TRBD1
cdr3_length: 16
clone_size: NA
cdr3_nt: TGTGCCAGCAGTTTAAATGGCGCAGGGGGCGGGGAGACCCAGTACTTC
cdr3_aa: CASSLNGAGGGETQYF

j_call: TRBJ2-7
v_call: TRBV7-9
d_call: NA
cdr3_length: 14
clone_size: NA
cdr3_nt: TGTGCCAGCAGCTTAAAAGAGTTCTCCTACGAGCAGTACTTC
cdr3_aa: CASSLKEFSYEQYF

j_call: TRBJ1-2
v_call: TRBV5-5
d_call: TRBD1
cdr3_length: 14
clone_size: NA
cdr3_nt: TGTGCCAGCAGCTTAGGTGAGGGGGCCTATGGCTACACCTTC
cdr3_aa: CASSLGEGAYGYTF

j_call: TRBJ2-2
v_call: TRBV15
d_call: NA
cdr3_length: 16
clone_size: NA
cdr3_nt: TGTGCCACCAGCAGCGGCCCCGGGAGGAACACCGGGGAGCTGTTTTTT
cdr3_aa: CATSSGPGRNTGELFF

j_call: TRBJ2-2
v_call: TRBV29-1
d_call: TRBD2
cdr3_length: 19
clone_size: NA
cdr3_nt: TGCAGCGTTGAAGATCCCCGTTCGGCGGGGGGCCTAAACACCGGGGAGCTGTTTTTT
cdr3_aa: CSVEDPRSAGGLNTGELFF

j_call: TRBJ1-6
v_call: TRBV6-5
d_call: NA
cdr3_length: 14
clone_size: NA
cdr3_nt: TGTGCCAGCAGTTACACCGACCGGGATTCACCCCTCCACTTT
cdr3_aa: CASSYTDRDSPLHF

j_call: TRBJ2-2
v_call: TRBV19
d_call: TRBD2
cdr3_length: 16
clone_size: NA
cdr3_nt: TGTGCCAGTTGGACTAGCGGGACGGCGAACACCGGGGAGCTGTTTTTT
cdr3_aa: CASWTSGTANTGELFF

j_call: TRBJ1-5
v_call: TRBV6-6
d_call: NA
cdr3_length: 15
clone_size: NA
cdr3_nt: TGTGCCAGCGTTGGGAGCGGTTTGGACAATCAGCCCCAGCATTTT
cdr3_aa: CASVGSGLDNQPQHF

j_call: TRBJ2-5
v_call: TRBV28
d_call: NA
cdr3_length: 12
clone_size: NA
cdr3_nt: TGTGCCAGCGGGAGAGTTGGGGAGACCCAGTACTTC
cdr3_aa: CASGRVGETQYF

j_call: TRBJ1-2
v_call: TRBV10-3
d_call: TRBD1
cdr3_length: 18
clone_size: once
cdr3_nt: TGTGCCATCAGTGTGGGTCTTACCAGGACAGGAGCTAACTATGGCTACACCTTC
cdr3_aa: CAISVGLTRTGANYGYTF

j_call: TRBJ1-2
v_call: TRBV6-5
d_call: TRBD1
cdr3_length: 14
clone_size: NA
cdr3_nt: TGTGCCAGCAGCTTGACAGGGCAAAACTATGGCTACACCTTC
cdr3_aa: CASSLTGQNYGYTF

j_call: TRBJ2-7
v_call: TRBV19
d_call: NA
cdr3_length: 19
clone_size: NA
cdr3_nt: TGTGCCAGTAGTATAGGGGCCTGGGGTCGGGGGAACAGCTCCTACGAGCAGTACTTC
cdr3_aa: CASSIGAWGRGNSSYEQYF

j_call: TRBJ2-2
v_call: TRBV5-1
d_call: TRBD1
cdr3_length: 16
clone_size: NA
cdr3_nt: TGCGCCAGCAGCTATATAGGACAGGGTGTAAGGTCCGAGCTGTTTTTT
cdr3_aa: CASSYIGQGVRSELFF

j_call: TRBJ2-7
v_call: TRBV11-2
d_call: NA
cdr3_length: 12
clone_size: NA
cdr3_nt: TGTGCCAGCAGCTATTCAGGGAACGAGCAGTACTTC
cdr3_aa: CASSYSGNEQYF

j_call: TRBJ2-6
v_call: TRBV11-3
d_call: NA
cdr3_length: 15
clone_size: NA
cdr3_nt: TGTGCCAGCAGTCTCAGGGGCACTGGGGCCAACGTCCTGACTTTC
cdr3_aa: CASSLRGTGANVLTF

j_call: TRBJ1-5
v_call: TRBV19
d_call: NA
cdr3_length: 15
clone_size: NA
cdr3_nt: TGTGCCAGTAGTAGATCGAGTCCGGGCAATCAGCCCCAGCATTTT
cdr3_aa: CASSRSSPGNQPQHF

j_call: TRBJ2-1
v_call: TRBV5-1
d_call: NA
cdr3_length: 12
clone_size: few
cdr3_nt: TGCGCCAGCAGCTTGGGGCACAATGAGCAGTTCTTC
cdr3_aa: CASSLGHNEQFF

j_call: TRBJ1-2
v_call: TRBV6-1
d_call: TRBD1
cdr3_length: 15
clone_size: NA
cdr3_nt: TGTGCCAGCAGTGACCCGACAGGGGGCCACTATGGCTACACCTTC
cdr3_aa: CASSDPTGGHYGYTF

j_call: TRBJ1-4
v_call: TRBV27
d_call: NA
cdr3_length: 14
clone_size: NA
cdr3_nt: TGTGCCAGCAGCGGTGCCGCAACTAATGAAAAACTGTTTTTT
cdr3_aa: CASSGAATNEKLFF

j_call: TRBJ2-7
v_call: TRBV5-1
d_call: NA
cdr3_length: 15
clone_size: NA
cdr3_nt: TGCGCCAGCAGCTTACAATATGCGGGGGCGCGCGAGCAGTACTTC
cdr3_aa: CASSLQYAGAREQYF

j_call: TRBJ1-3
v_call: TRBV5-1
d_call: TRBD1
cdr3_length: 18
clone_size: once
cdr3_nt: TGCGCCAGCAGCCTTAAGGGGGGACAGGTCGGGTCTGGAAACACCATATATTTT
cdr3_aa: CASSLKGGQVGSGNTIYF

j_call: TRBJ2-7
v_call: TRBV28
d_call: NA
cdr3_length: 12
clone_size: once
cdr3_nt: TGTGCCAGCAGTGGCCTCCCTTACGAGCAGTACTTC
cdr3_aa: CASSGLPYEQYF

j_call: TRBJ1-3
v_call: TRBV10-1
d_call: NA
cdr3_length: 14
clone_size: NA
cdr3_nt: TGCGCCAGCAGTGATTCCGGGTTCGGAAACACCATATATTTT
cdr3_aa: CASSDSGFGNTIYF

j_call: TRBJ1-2
v_call: TRBV5-1
d_call: NA
cdr3_length: 12
clone_size: NA
cdr3_nt: TGCGCCAGCAGTCGGGGTAACTATGGCTACACCTTC
cdr3_aa: CASSRGNYGYTF

j_call: TRBJ2-1
v_call: TRBV25-1
d_call: NA
cdr3_length: 14
clone_size: NA
cdr3_nt: TGTGCCAGCATCAGCGGAGGGGCCTACAATGAGCAGTTCTTC
cdr3_aa: CASISGGAYNEQFF

j_call: TRBJ1-3
v_call: TRBV9
d_call: NA
cdr3_length: 14
clone_size: few
cdr3_nt: TGTGCCAGCAGCGTACAACAGACAGGAAACACCATATATTTT
cdr3_aa: CASSVQQTGNTIYF

j_call: TRBJ1-1
v_call: TRBV30
d_call: NA
cdr3_length: 15
clone_size: NA
cdr3_nt: TGTGCCTGGAGGAATCAACAGGCAATGAACACTGAAGCTTTCTTT
cdr3_aa: CAWRNQQAMNTEAFF

j_call: TRBJ1-1
v_call: TRBV25-1
d_call: NA
cdr3_length: 13
clone_size: NA
cdr3_nt: TGTGCCAGCACCGACAGGCCGAACACTGAAGCTTTCTTT
cdr3_aa: CASTDRPNTEAFF

j_call: TRBJ2-1
v_call: TRBV18
d_call: TRBD2
cdr3_length: 15
clone_size: NA
cdr3_nt: TGTGCCAGCTCACTGGGACTAGCGGGAGATAATGAGCAGTTCTTC
cdr3_aa: CASSLGLAGDNEQFF

j_call: TRBJ1-1
v_call: TRBV19
d_call: NA
cdr3_length: 13
clone_size: once
cdr3_nt: TGTGCCAGTAGTGCTAGGGCCGTCGAGGGAGCTTTCTTT
cdr3_aa: CASSARAVEGAFF

j_call: TRBJ2-7
v_call: TRBV5-5
d_call: TRBD2
cdr3_length: 16
clone_size: NA
cdr3_nt: TGTGCCAGCAGCTACGCGACTAGCGGGGGTCTGTACGAGCAGTACTTC
cdr3_aa: CASSYATSGGLYEQYF

j_call: TRBJ1-2
v_call: TRBV6-5
d_call: TRBD1
cdr3_length: 16
clone_size: NA
cdr3_nt: TGTGCCAGCAGTTCCGTCTCCCCGGACAGGGTGTTTGGCTACACCTTC
cdr3_aa: CASSSVSPDRVFGYTF

j_call: TRBJ1-2
v_call: TRBV10-3
d_call: NA
cdr3_length: 15
clone_size: NA
cdr3_nt: TGTGCCATCAGTGAGGATCCAGAGGCTAACTATGGCTACACCTTC
cdr3_aa: CAISEDPEANYGYTF

j_call: TRBJ1-6
v_call: TRBV30
d_call: NA
cdr3_length: 12
clone_size: NA
cdr3_nt: TGTGCCTGGAGTTCGGTAATTGCTCCCCTCCACTTT
cdr3_aa: CAWSSVIAPLHF

j_call: TRBJ2-4
v_call: TRBV6-5
d_call: NA
cdr3_length: 13
clone_size: NA
cdr3_nt: TGTGCCAGCAGTCAGACACAGGGTACCATTCAGTACTTC
cdr3_aa: CASSQTQGTIQYF

j_call: TRBJ2-3
v_call: TRBV7-8
d_call: TRBD2
cdr3_length: 15
clone_size: once
cdr3_nt: TGTGCCAGCAGCTTATATTGGGGAGGGGCAGATACGCAGTATTTT
cdr3_aa: CASSLYWGGADTQYF

j_call: TRBJ1-3
v_call: TRBV9
d_call: NA
cdr3_length: 13
clone_size: NA
cdr3_nt: TGTGCCAGCTCAGTCACAGGGGGAAACACCATATATTTT
cdr3_aa: CASSVTGGNTIYF

j_call: TRBJ1-1
v_call: TRBV28
d_call: NA
cdr3_length: 15
clone_size: NA
cdr3_nt: TGTGCCAGCAGTCTCTACAGGGAGGGGAGCACTGAAGCTTTCTTT
cdr3_aa: CASSLYREGSTEAFF

j_call: TRBJ2-3
v_call: TRBV4-1
d_call: NA
cdr3_length: 14
clone_size: NA
cdr3_nt: TGCGCCAGCTCAGGTGGGCTCCGCACAGATACGCAGTATTTT
cdr3_aa: CASSGGLRTDTQYF

j_call: TRBJ2-7
v_call: TRBV10-1
d_call: NA
cdr3_length: 14
clone_size: NA
cdr3_nt: TGCGCCAGCAGCCCCTGGGACAAAGCCTACGAGCAGTACTTC
cdr3_aa: CASSPWDKAYEQYF

j_call: TRBJ1-1
v_call: TRBV9
d_call: NA
cdr3_length: 12
clone_size: NA
cdr3_nt: TGTGCCAGCAGCGTAGTAAACTCTGAAGCTTTCTTT
cdr3_aa: CASSVVNSEAFF

j_call: TRBJ1-4
v_call: TRBV12-5
d_call: NA
cdr3_length: 15
clone_size: NA
cdr3_nt: TGTGCTAGTGGTCCCATAGATGGGGCGCGTGAAAAACTGTTTTTT
cdr3_aa: CASGPIDGAREKLFF

j_call: TRBJ2-2
v_call: TRBV5-5
d_call: NA
cdr3_length: 13
clone_size: once
cdr3_nt: TGTGCCAGCAGCTTGGAGAGGGCCGGGGAGCTGTTTTTT
cdr3_aa: CASSLERAGELFF

j_call: TRBJ2-1
v_call: TRBV29-1
d_call: TRBD2
cdr3_length: 15
clone_size: NA
cdr3_nt: TGCAGCGAGACTAGCGGGGGAGGGCCCTACAATGAGCAGTTCTTC
cdr3_aa: CSETSGGGPYNEQFF